This TCR beta chain was identified in a study of technical replicates of blood from a few donors. Germline CDR1 MNHEY, CDR2 SMNVEV (reference sequence). The CDR3 has 13 residues. The ends were cut back, 5 bases at V and 1 base at J, with 8 bases in the middle. Profiling relied on immunoSEQ multiplex PCR, and the TCRdb table lists in-frame clones only, not all of them. The data hold tens of thousands of clones, with around nine tenths observed a single time. The receptor comes from a human donor in good health. Some clones in this sample may be carry-over from other donors' samples. This chain connects TRBV27 to TRBJ1-1; D is ambiguous. Sequences were obtained from PBMCs. The CDR3 DNA reads as TGTGCCAGCAGTGCCAGAGGGAACACTGAAGCTTTCTTT. Its translation: CASSARGNTEAFF.